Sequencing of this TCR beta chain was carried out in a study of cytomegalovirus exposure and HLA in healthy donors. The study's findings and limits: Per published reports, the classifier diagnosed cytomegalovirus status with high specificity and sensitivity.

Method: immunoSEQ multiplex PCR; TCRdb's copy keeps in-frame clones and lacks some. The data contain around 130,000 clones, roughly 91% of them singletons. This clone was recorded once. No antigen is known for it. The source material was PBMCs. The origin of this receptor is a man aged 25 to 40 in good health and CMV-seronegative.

The CDR3: CASSLQGTANTEAFF. The CDR3 bases are TGCGCCAGCTCCCTACAAGGGACAGCGAACACTGAAGCTTTCTTT. V and J are TRBV5-1 and TRBJ1-1; 7 nucleotides agree with TRBD1. Looked up from germline, CDR1 is SGHRS and CDR2 is YFSETQ. This CDR3 has 15 amino acids. With 7 bases clipped from V and 1 base from J, the junction kept 10 bases outside the gene matches.